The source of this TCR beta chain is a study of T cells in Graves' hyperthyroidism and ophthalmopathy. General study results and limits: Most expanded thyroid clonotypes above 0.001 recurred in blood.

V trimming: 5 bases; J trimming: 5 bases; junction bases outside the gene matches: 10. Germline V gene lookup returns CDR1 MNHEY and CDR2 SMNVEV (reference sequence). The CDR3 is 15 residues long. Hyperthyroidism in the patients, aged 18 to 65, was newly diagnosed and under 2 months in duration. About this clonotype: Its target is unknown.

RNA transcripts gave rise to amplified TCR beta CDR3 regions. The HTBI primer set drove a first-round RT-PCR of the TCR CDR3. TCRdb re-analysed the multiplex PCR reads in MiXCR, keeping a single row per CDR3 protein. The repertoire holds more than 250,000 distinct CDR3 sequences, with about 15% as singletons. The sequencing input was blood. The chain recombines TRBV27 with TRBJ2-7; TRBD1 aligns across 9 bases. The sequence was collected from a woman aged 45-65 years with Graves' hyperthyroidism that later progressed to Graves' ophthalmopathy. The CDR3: CASSHFGTGYHEQYF. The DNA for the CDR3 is TGTGCCAGCAGTCACTTCGGGACAGGGTACCACGAGCAGTACTTC.